Following are 3 T cell receptor beta chains from one sample sequenced in a study of response to subunit inactivated influenza vaccine. TCRdb recomputed calls from the RT-PCR reads with MiXCR, one row per CDR3 protein. The table has approximately 570,000 distinct CDR3 sequences, under 9% seen once; the top ten hold 10% to 15%. Material: PBMCs from blood, obtained roughly 24 months after vaccination. All receptors derive from a man between 50 and 75 years old who received an inactivated influenza vaccine.

This clonotype was recorded a few times. This chain connects TRBV3-1 to TRBJ2-1, with 7 positions matching TRBD2. Per germline, CDR1 LGHDT and CDR2 YNNKEL (reference sequence). Unmatched junction bases numbered 6, after V lost 4 bases and J lost 0 bases. The CDR3 loop spans 16 amino acids. CDR3 sequence (DNA): TGTGCCAGCAGCCCCCTACTAGCGAGCTCCTACAATGAGCAGTTCTTC. Residues: CASSPLLASSYNEQFF.

The gene calls are TRBV7-9 and TRBJ1-2; no reliable D call. The CDR3 is 13 amino acids. CDR1 is SEHNR, CDR2 FQNEAQ, per germline (reference sequence). Trimming cost V 5 bases and J 2 bases, with 9 bases left between them. The CDR3 DNA sequence: TGTGCCAGCAGCCCTGACCTGAACTATGGCTACACCTTC. This gives the protein CASSPDLNYGYTF.

This chain joins TRBV5-1 and TRBJ2-7; no reliable D call. Germline V gene data show CDR1 as SGHRS and CDR2 as YFSETQ. The CDR3 loop spans 13 amino acids. V was clipped by 3 bases and J by 2 bases, with 9 bases between them. The CDR3 bases are TGCGCCAGCAGCTCCTACACCCCCTACGAGCAGTACTTC. Amino acid sequence: CASSSYTPYEQYF.